This T cell receptor beta chain originates from a study of shared clonotypes between healthy human individuals. Study background: CD4 naive cells filled three plates per donor, CD4 memory three, CD8 naive two and CD8 memory one.

Clones were sequenced by immunoSEQ multiplex PCR, and TCRdb holds only the in-frame ones, with some missing. The repertoire consists of about 2.4 million clones, with approximately 93% occurring once and the leading ten covering approximately 0.35%. V was trimmed by 4 bases and J by 7 bases, leaving 11 bases between them. From germline, CDR1 is MDHEN and CDR2 SYDVKM. The length of the CDR3 is 13 residues. This chain links TRBV28 with TRBJ2-1; weak D call: TRBD2 (6 bases). The sequence was collected from a young man in good health. Some clones in this sample may be carry-over from other donors' samples. Source material: naive CD4+ T cells from PBMCs. The subset: CD45RA+ positively selected. The CDR3 spells CASSSQRGNEQFF. The CDR3 DNA reads TGTGCCAGCAGTTCCCAACGGGGGAATGAGCAGTTCTTC.